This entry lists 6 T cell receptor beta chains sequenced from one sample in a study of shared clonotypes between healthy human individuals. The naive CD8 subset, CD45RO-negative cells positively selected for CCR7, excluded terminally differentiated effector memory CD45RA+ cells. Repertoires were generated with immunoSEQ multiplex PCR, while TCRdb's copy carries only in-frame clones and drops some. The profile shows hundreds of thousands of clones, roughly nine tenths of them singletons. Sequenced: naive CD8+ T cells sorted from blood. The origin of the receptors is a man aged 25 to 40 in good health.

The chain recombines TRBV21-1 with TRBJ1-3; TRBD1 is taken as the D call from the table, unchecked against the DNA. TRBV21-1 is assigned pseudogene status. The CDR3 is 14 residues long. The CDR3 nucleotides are TGTGCCAGCAATCACAAGGGACACAGAAACACCATATATTTT. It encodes CASNHKGHRNTIYF.

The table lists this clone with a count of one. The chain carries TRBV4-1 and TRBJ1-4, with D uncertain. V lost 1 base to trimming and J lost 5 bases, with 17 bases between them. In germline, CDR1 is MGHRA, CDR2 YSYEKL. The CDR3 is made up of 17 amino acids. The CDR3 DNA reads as TGCGCCAGCAGCCAAGTCGTGTTTTCTGGCACGAATGAAAAACTGTTTTTT. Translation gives CASSQVVFSGTNEKLFF.

The CDR3 DNA reads as TGTGCCAGCAACCCATATGGGGCCAACGTCCTGACTTTC. Protein product: CASNPYGANVLTF. The chain links TRBV6-5 to TRBJ2-6; D is uncertain. CDR3 length equals 13 residues. Germline CDR1 reads MNHEY; CDR2 reads SVGAGI. The germline V and J ends were trimmed by 7 bases and 3 bases, with 7 bases remaining between them.

The CDR3 DNA reads TGTGCCAGCAGCCGGGGTAGCGGTGAGCAGTTCTTC. This encodes CASSRGSGEQFF. The V and J genes are TRBV7-9 and TRBJ2-1; a possible D gene is TRBD2 (6 bases). The CDR3 has 12 amino acids. The germline V and J ends were trimmed by 5 bases and 9 bases, with 11 bases remaining between them. From germline, CDR1 is SEHNR and CDR2 FQNEAQ (reference sequence).

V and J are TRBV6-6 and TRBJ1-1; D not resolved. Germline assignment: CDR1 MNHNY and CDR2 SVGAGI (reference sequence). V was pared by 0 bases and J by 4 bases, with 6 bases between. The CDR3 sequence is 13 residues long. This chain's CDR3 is CASSYSSFTEAFF. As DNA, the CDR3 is TGTGCCAGCAGTTACTCGAGTTTCACTGAAGCTTTCTTT.

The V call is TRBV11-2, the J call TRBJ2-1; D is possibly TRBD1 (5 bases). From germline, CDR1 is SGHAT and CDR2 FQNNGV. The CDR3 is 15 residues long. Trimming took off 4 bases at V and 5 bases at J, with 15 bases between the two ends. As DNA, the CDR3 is TGTGCCAGCAGCTACAAGACAGCCTGGGACAATGAGCAGTTCTTC. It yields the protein CASSYKTAWDNEQFF.